The rows below give T cell receptor beta chains drawn from one sample of a study of shared clonotypes between healthy human individuals. Measured with immunoSEQ multiplex PCR; TCRdb has only the in-frame clones, and not every one. The table has about 960,000 clones, over 75% seen once. The specimen was memory CD4+ T cells sorted from blood. The receptors were gathered from a man aged 18 to 35 in good health. CDR3s include the opening cysteine and the closing phenylalanine or tryptophan. D genes are given only for firm matches. Expanded clones are given a class, and other clones once, few, many or no size at all.

>NA|TRBV4-3|NA|TRBJ2-3
TGCGCCAGCAGCCAAGTTGGGCCGGGAGACGGAGGAGATACGCAGTATTTT
CASSQVGPGDGGDTQYF
>NA|TRBV4-2|NA|TRBJ2-1
TGTGCCAGCAGCCCGCAGGGAGATGAGCAGTTCTTC
CASSPQGDEQFF
>TRBD1|TRBV19|NA|TRBJ2-5
TGTGCCACCTCGGACAGGGGAGAGACCCAGTACTTC
CATSDRGETQYF
>NA|TRBV10-1|NA|TRBJ2-5
TGCGCCAGCAGCGTGGACCCGGGTGGGGCCCAGTACTTC
CASSVDPGGAQYF
>NA|TRBV19|NA|TRBJ1-2
TGTGCCAGTAGTATCACCGGAAACTATGGCTACACCTTC
CASSITGNYGYTF
>NA|TRBV7-2|many|TRBJ2-1
TGTGCCAGCAGCTTCCGGGACTCCAATGAGCAGTTCTTC
CASSFRDSNEQFF
>NA|TRBV11-2|many|TRBJ1-4
TGTGCCAGCAGCTTAGTAGGAGAAAAACTGTTTTTT
CASSLVGEKLFF
>NA|TRBV30|NA|TRBJ2-5
TGTGCCTGGAGTGTACCGATCCCCAGGGGCATTCATGGGGCCCAGTACTTC
CAWSVPIPRGIHGAQYF
>TRBD2|TRBV28|NA|TRBJ2-5
TGTGCCAGCAACGGAGCGGGGGGACAAGAGACCCAGTACTTC
CASNGAGGQETQYF
>TRBD1|TRBV18|many|TRBJ2-7
TGTGCCAGCTCACCAGGACAGGCCGCTAATGGTGAGCAGTACTTC
CASSPGQAANGEQYF
>TRBD2|TRBV7-2|NA|TRBJ2-7
TGTGCCAGCAGCTCACAGACTCCGGGACTAGAAGAGCAGTACTTC
CASSSQTPGLEEQYF
>TRBD2|TRBV6-1|NA|TRBJ2-3
TGTGCCAGCAGTGAAGTGCGGGGGTTCACAGATACGCAGTATTTT
CASSEVRGFTDTQYF
>TRBD1|TRBV28|NA|TRBJ1-1
TGTGCCAGCAGTTTATCCATCCGGGACAGGGGGATTGGCACTGAAGCTTTCTTT
CASSLSIRDRGIGTEAFF
>TRBD1|TRBV5-1|NA|TRBJ2-7
TGCGCCAGCAGCTCGACAGGGGCCTACTACGAGCAGTACTTC
CASSSTGAYYEQYF
>NA|TRBV4-2|NA|TRBJ1-5
TGTGCCAGCAGCCAAGTAGGCGGTGACGGTCAGCCCCAGCATTTT
CASSQVGGDGQPQHF
>NA|TRBV18|NA|TRBJ2-7
TGTGCCAGCTCAGTGAATTGGGACGGAGAGCAGTACTTC
CASSVNWDGEQYF
>TRBD1|TRBV11-2|NA|TRBJ1-2
TGTGCCAGCACCCAGGGGGGGGATGGCTACACCTTC
CASTQGGDGYTF
>NA|TRBV7-8|many|TRBJ2-2
TGTGCCAGCAGCTTTGAGGGGAGAAACACCGGGGAGCTGTTTTTT
CASSFEGRNTGELFF
>TRBD1|TRBV6-1|NA|TRBJ1-2
TGTGCCAGCAGTGACCGGGACAGGTTAAATGGCTACACCTTC
CASSDRDRLNGYTF
>NA|TRBV28|NA|TRBJ1-5
TGTGCCAGCAGCTGGTTCTGGGGAAATGATAATCAGCCCCAGCATTTT
CASSWFWGNDNQPQHF
>NA|TRBV5-6|NA|TRBJ1-2
TGTGCCAGCAGCTTGGAACAGGCCTATGGCTACACCTTC
CASSLEQAYGYTF
>NA|TRBV7-2|NA|TRBJ1-1
TGTGCCAGCAGCTTTAGGAGTAACACTGAAGCTTTCTTT
CASSFRSNTEAFF
>TRBD1|TRBV4-1|NA|TRBJ2-6
TGCGCCAGCAGCCAACCGGGACAGGGGCTCTCTGGGGCCAACGTCCTGACTTTC
CASSQPGQGLSGANVLTF
>TRBD1|TRBV18|many|TRBJ1-1
TGTGCCAGCTCACCACCTCGAACCACAGGGGGGGTGACTGAAGCTTTCTTT
CASSPPRTTGGVTEAFF
>TRBD1|TRBV30|NA|TRBJ1-6
TGTGCCTGGACAAAGACGGGACAGTATAATTCACCCCTCCACTTT
CAWTKTGQYNSPLHF
>NA|TRBV11-2|NA|TRBJ2-1
TGTGCCAGCAGCCGACTGTGGGGGAGCGACTACAATGAGCAGTTCTTC
CASSRLWGSDYNEQFF
>NA|TRBV6-1|NA|TRBJ2-5
TGTGCCAGCAGTGACGGGTCCACCTGGGAGACCCAGTACTTC
CASSDGSTWETQYF
>NA|TRBV5-6|NA|TRBJ2-7
TGTGCCAGCAGCTTTTTACCAGAAACCTACGAGCAGTACTTC
CASSFLPETYEQYF
>TRBD1|TRBV4-2|NA|TRBJ1-6
TGTGCCAGCAGCCAAGATCTTTGGACAGGGGGGAGCTCCTATAATTCACCCCTCCACTTT
CASSQDLWTGGSSYNSPLHF
>NA|TRBV11-2|NA|TRBJ2-6
TGTGCCAGCAGCTTTATAGTACCGGGTGTCTCTGGGGCCAACGTCCTGACTTTC
CASSFIVPGVSGANVLTF
>NA|TRBV6-1|once|TRBJ1-2
TGTGCCAGCAGAGCCGGGACCCAGAGTGGCTACACCTTC
CASRAGTQSGYTF
>TRBD1|TRBV10-3|NA|TRBJ2-2
TGTGCCTCCGGGACAGGGACCACCGGGGAGCTGTTTTTT
CASGTGTTGELFF
>NA|TRBV2|NA|TRBJ1-2
TGTGCCAGCAGACGGGCGGACTATGGCTACACCTTC
CASRRADYGYTF
>TRBD2|TRBV10-2|few|TRBJ2-7
TGCGCCAGCAGCGGGGGGGCCTACGAGCAGTACTTC
CASSGGAYEQYF
>TRBD1|TRBV4-1|NA|TRBJ2-7
TGCGCCAGCAGCCAATACAGGGGGGCGAGCTCCTACGAGCAGTACTTC
CASSQYRGASSYEQYF
>NA|TRBV6-5|NA|TRBJ2-2
TGTGCCAGCAGCTCCGCCAGGGGCGATGCCGGGGAGCTGTTTTTT
CASSSARGDAGELFF
>NA|TRBV5-6|NA|TRBJ1-4
TGTGCCAGCAGCCAGCTCCGGGCTAATGAAAAACTGTTTTTT
CASSQLRANEKLFF
>NA|TRBV28|NA|TRBJ2-5
TGTGCCAGCAGAAGCCAAAGGACACCTTTTCAAGAGACCCAGTACTTC
CASRSQRTPFQETQYF
>NA|TRBV5-1|NA|TRBJ2-7
TGCGCCAGCAGCTCTGCGGGCTACGAGCAGTACTTC
CASSSAGYEQYF
>NA|TRBV2|NA|TRBJ2-5
TGTGCCAGCAGTCTCCAGGGGTACCAAGAGACCCAGTACTTC
CASSLQGYQETQYF
>NA|TRBV28|NA|TRBJ2-7
TGTGCCAGCAGTCCAGGGCCCTACGAGCAGTACTTC
CASSPGPYEQYF
>TRBD1|TRBV27|NA|TRBJ1-3
TGTGCCAGCAGTCAACAGGGGGTAGACACCATATATTTT
CASSQQGVDTIYF
>TRBD2|TRBV5-4|NA|TRBJ2-1
TGTGCCAGCAGCTTGGCCGGACTAGCGGGGGGTGAGCAGTTCTTC
CASSLAGLAGGEQFF
>NA|TRBV23-1|NA|TRBJ1-6
TGCGCCAGCAGTCAAGGGGTAGTAGAAAGTAGCTCCTATAATTCACCCCTCCACTTT
CASSQGVVESSSYNSPLHF
>NA|TRBV7-2|NA|TRBJ1-4
TGTGCCAGCAGCTTAGATGGCGGACGCGATGAAAAACTGTTTTTT
CASSLDGGRDEKLFF
>NA|TRBV7-2|few|TRBJ1-3
TGTGCCAGCAGCTTAGGCGCGGGGCTCGGAAACACCATATATTTT
CASSLGAGLGNTIYF